The 22 T cell receptor beta chains below all came from one sample that was sequenced in a study of OX40 agonist ivuxolimab in advanced cancers. The repertoire was sequenced with immunoSEQ multiplex PCR; TCRdb's copy has only in-frame clones and lacks some. This sample has 77,000 or so clones; roughly 90% occur once, and the top ten carry 10%. This sample comprised CD4+ or CD8+ T cells sorted from blood, obtained in a trial of the OX40 agonist ivuxolimab. Every receptor here comes from an adult with an advanced solid tumor such as melanoma, head and neck, liver or kidney cancer.

This chain uses TRBV5-1 with TRBJ1-3, with TRBD1 identical over 7 bases. Germline CDR1 is SGHRS and CDR2 is YFSETQ. This CDR3 is 14 amino acids long. Losses at the gene ends were 3 bases for V and 9 bases for J; bases not matched to a gene: 9. The CDR3 DNA follows: TGCGCCAGCAGCTCGGGAGGGGGCCATGGCACCATATATTTT. Its protein product is CASSSGGGHGTIYF.

This clone has just one count. The chain is built from TRBV7-8 and TRBJ1-1; D is unresolved. The CDR3 runs to 14 residues. V lost 1 base and J 2 bases, leaving 8 bases between the germline ends. Germline V CDR1 and CDR2: SGHVS, FQNEAQ. CDR3 nucleotides: TGTGCCAGCAGCTTAGGGGCAGCAAACACTGAAGCTTTCTTT. It yields the protein CASSLGAANTEAFF.

The chain has TRBV7-9 and TRBJ1-5; 8 bases agree with TRBD1. Germline V gene lookup returns CDR1 SEHNR and CDR2 FQNEAQ (reference sequence). This CDR3 has 14 amino acids. The V and J ends lost 3 bases and 9 bases, in that order; junction bases with no gene match: 7. Written as DNA, the CDR3 is TGTGCCAGCAGCTTTCAGGGGGCCCCAGGGCCCCAGCATTTT. Amino acid sequence: CASSFQGAPGPQHF.

The chain combines TRBV4-1 with TRBJ2-2; possibly TRBD2 for D (5 bases). Per the germline V gene, CDR1 is MGHRA and CDR2 is YSYEKL. Trimming shortened V by 1 base and J by 3 bases, and 9 bases separated the two germline ends. The CDR3 length is 15 residues. In DNA form, the CDR3 reads TGCGCCAGCAGCCAAGGACCCGGGGACACCGGGGAGCTGTTTTTT. Amino acid sequence: CASSQGPGDTGELFF.

This chain connects TRBV5-1 to TRBJ1-1; 8 nucleotides match TRBD1. V shed 1 base and J 0 bases; nucleotides not matched to a gene: 5. The CDR3 totals 16 residues. Germline V gene sequence: CDR1 SGHRS, CDR2 YFSETQ. The CDR3 DNA reads TGCGCCAGCAGCTTGACAGGGGGGTCCGTGAACACTGAAGCTTTCTTT. Encoded protein: CASSLTGGSVNTEAFF.

V gene TRBV2 combines with J gene TRBJ2-7; 7 nucleotides align to TRBD1. CDR1 is SNHLY, CDR2 FYNNEI, per germline. Trimming cost V 1 base and J 4 bases; bases outside gene matches: 4. This CDR3 region has 14 residues. CDR3 sequence (DNA): TGTGCCAGCAGTGAAGGACAGGGCCTTTACGAGCAGTACTTC. Translating gives CASSEGQGLYEQYF.

This chain connects TRBV19 to TRBJ2-7; D unresolved. The CDR3 consists of 13 residues. The germline V gene has CDR1 LNHDA and CDR2 SQIVND (reference sequence). The ends were cut back, 6 bases at V and 0 bases at J, with 9 bases in the middle. The chain's CDR3 is CASSHSSSYEQYF. The CDR3 DNA reads TGTGCCAGTAGCCACTCAAGCTCCTACGAGCAGTACTTC.

The V gene is TRBV19, the J gene TRBJ1-5; TRBD1 agrees at 7 bases. Trimming removed 5 bases from V and 4 bases from J; junction bases left unmatched: 8. Per germline, CDR1 LNHDA and CDR2 SQIVND (reference sequence). CDR3 size: 15 residues. The CDR3, as DNA: TGTGCCAGTAGTTACAGGGGTTTCGTGAATCAGCCCCAGCATTTT. Amino acids: CASSYRGFVNQPQHF.

In its sample, this clone is medium-sized. The chain links TRBV6-4 to TRBJ2-1; 7 bases align to TRBD1. The germline V gene has CDR1 MRHNA and CDR2 SNTAGT. Unmatched junction bases numbered 11, after V lost 6 bases and J lost 6 bases. The CDR3 sequence is 15 residues long. The CDR3 DNA sequence: TGTGCCAGCAGCCACAGGACAGGAACTAGCAATGAGCAGTTCTTC. Translating it yields CASSHRTGTSNEQFF.

The chain combines TRBV19 with TRBJ2-1; D gene ambiguous. The CDR3 sequence is 13 residues long. Germline-derived CDR1 and CDR2 are LNHDA and SQIVND (reference sequence). Trimming cost V 2 bases and J 9 bases, with 11 bases left between them. The CDR3, as DNA: TGTGCCAGTAGTATATCCCCGCCGGGTGAGCAGTTCTTC. The encoded protein is CASSISPPGEQFF.

The rearrangement uses TRBV15 and TRBJ2-7; 10 nucleotides agree with TRBD1. With 4 bases clipped from V and 5 bases from J, the junction kept 5 bases outside the gene matches. Germline-derived CDR1 and CDR2 are LNHNV and YYDKDF (reference sequence). There are 14 residues in the CDR3. CDR3 loop: CATSTRDRGHEQYF. The CDR3 DNA reads TGTGCCACCAGCACCCGGGACAGGGGCCACGAGCAGTACTTC.

The chain uses TRBV9 and TRBJ2-7; 11 bases are a match to TRBD2. Trimming at V came to 4 bases and at J to 0 bases, leaving 3 bases not matched to a gene. CDR1 SGDLS and CDR2 YYNGEE come from the germline V gene. This CDR3 spans 15 amino acids. The CDR3 bases are TGTGCCAGCAGCCCTAGCGGGGGGCCCTCCTACGAGCAGTACTTC. This translates into CASSPSGGPSYEQYF.

The V call is TRBV11-3, the J call TRBJ1-1, with TRBD1 matching 9 bases. This CDR3 has 15 residues. With 2 bases clipped from V and 7 bases from J, the junction kept 8 bases outside the gene matches. Germline V gene lookup returns CDR1 SGHNT and CDR2 YENEEA. CDR3 amino acids: CASSLTRTGENEAFF. The CDR3 coding sequence is TGTGCCAGCAGCTTAACCCGGACAGGGGAAAATGAAGCTTTCTTT.

The genes are TRBV27 and TRBJ1-2; no clear D gene. This CDR3 spans 16 amino acids. Germline CDR1 is MNHEY and CDR2 is SMNVEV (reference sequence). V was cut by 2 bases and J by 5 bases, with 18 bases left in between. For the CDR3, the DNA is TGTGCCAGCAGTTTACAGTCAGCTTCGGCGGGGTATGGCTACACCTTC. As protein: CASSLQSASAGYGYTF.

The chain carries TRBV19 and TRBJ2-1; a possible D gene is TRBD1 (6 bases). Per germline, CDR1 LNHDA and CDR2 SQIVND (reference sequence). The CDR3 consists of 14 residues. V was pared by 5 bases and J by 5 bases, with 13 bases between. CDR3 DNA sequence: TGTGCCAGTAGTCTTGGGACATGGGACAATGAGCAGTTCTTC. Its translation is CASSLGTWDNEQFF.

V and J are TRBV7-9 and TRBJ1-3, with D perhaps matching TRBD1 (5 bases). The CDR3 runs 15 residues. The V end was cut by 1 base, the J end by 0 bases, with 7 bases between. Germline V gene lookup returns CDR1 SEHNR and CDR2 FQNEAQ (reference sequence). Here the CDR3 reads CASSLGGSSGNTIYF. CDR3 sequence (DNA): TGTGCCAGCAGCTTAGGGGGCAGCTCTGGAAACACCATATATTTT.

The V call is TRBV5-6, the J call TRBJ2-2; 7 bases are a match to TRBD1. Germline values: CDR1 SGHDT, CDR2 YYEEEE. This CDR3 spans 15 amino acids. After removal of 3 bases from V and 0 bases from J, the junction contained 2 bases not matched to a gene. The chain's CDR3 is CASSSDRSNTGELFF. Here the CDR3 DNA reads TGTGCCAGCAGCTCGGACAGGTCGAACACCGGGGAGCTGTTTTTT.

The J gene is TRBJ2-1, the V gene TRBV5-8, with 7 bases fitting TRBD1. V shed 4 bases, J shed 0 bases, and the junction held 4 bases outside the gene matches. The CDR3 contains 15 residues. CDR1 SGHTS and CDR2 YDEGEE come from the germline V gene. The CDR3: CASSAGQASYNEQFF. CDR3 sequence (DNA): TGTGCCAGCAGCGCCGGACAGGCCTCCTACAATGAGCAGTTCTTC.

The chain recombines TRBV5-5 with TRBJ1-5, with no clear D. From germline, CDR1 is SGHKS and CDR2 YYEKEE (reference sequence). The V and J ends lost 0 bases and 1 base respectively, with 5 bases between them. This CDR3 is 14 amino acids long. Written as DNA, the CDR3 is TGTGCCAGCAGCTTGGCGAAAAGCAATCAGCCCCAGCATTTT. The encoded protein is CASSLAKSNQPQHF.

This clone showed up just once. The gene calls are TRBV29-1 and TRBJ1-3, with TRBD1 identical over 9 bases. This CDR3 spans 14 amino acids. The germline V gene has CDR1 SQVTM and CDR2 ANQGSEA. With V trimmed by 6 bases and J by 4 bases, 7 bases remained unmatched. CDR3 loop: CSVGGQGTGNTIYF. In DNA form, the CDR3 reads TGCAGCGTGGGGGGACAGGGAACCGGAAACACCATATATTTT.

Comment on this clone: In the same sample, other DNA sequences code for this CDR3. V gene TRBV7-2 combines with J gene TRBJ1-6; the D gene is possibly TRBD1 (6 bases). Germline-derived CDR1 and CDR2 are SGHTA and FQGNSA. V dropped 5 bases and J dropped 9 bases, with 17 bases sitting between them. The CDR3 is made up of 15 amino acids. This chain's CDR3 is CASSRRPGEASPLHF. Written as DNA, the CDR3 is TGTGCCAGCAGCCGAAGGCCAGGGGAGGCTTCACCCCTCCACTTT.

The V call is TRBV5-6, the J call TRBJ2-5; weak D call: TRBD1 (6 bases). The CDR3 runs to 16 residues. The germline V gene encodes CDR1 SGHDT and CDR2 YYEEEE. The germline V and J ends were trimmed by 0 bases and 4 bases, with 16 bases remaining between them. The CDR3 coding sequence is TGTGCCAGCAGCTTGGGAACAGGGCTACCGAGAGAGACCCAGTACTTC. This encodes CASSLGTGLPRETQYF.